The sample holds many counts of the clone carrying this T cell receptor (beta chain). TCRdb itself ran the RT-PCR reads through MiXCR, one entry per CDR3 protein. This table has around 470,000 distinct CDR3 sequences, around 7.7% appearing once. The data stem from a study of response to subunit inactivated influenza vaccine. Germline CDR1 DFQATT, CDR2 SNEGSKA (reference sequence). Losses at the gene ends were 7 bases for V and 2 bases for J; bases not matched to a gene: 10. The CDR3 consists of 14 residues. The starting material was PBMCs from blood, obtained roughly 24 months after vaccination. This TCR was recovered from a man aged 50 to 69 who received an inactivated influenza vaccine. The V and J genes are TRBV20-1 and TRBJ2-7, with 8 bases fitting TRBD1. CDR3 bases: TGCAGTGTAATTGGACAGGGACGGCCCTACGAGCAGTACTTC. This sequence encodes CSVIGQGRPYEQYF.